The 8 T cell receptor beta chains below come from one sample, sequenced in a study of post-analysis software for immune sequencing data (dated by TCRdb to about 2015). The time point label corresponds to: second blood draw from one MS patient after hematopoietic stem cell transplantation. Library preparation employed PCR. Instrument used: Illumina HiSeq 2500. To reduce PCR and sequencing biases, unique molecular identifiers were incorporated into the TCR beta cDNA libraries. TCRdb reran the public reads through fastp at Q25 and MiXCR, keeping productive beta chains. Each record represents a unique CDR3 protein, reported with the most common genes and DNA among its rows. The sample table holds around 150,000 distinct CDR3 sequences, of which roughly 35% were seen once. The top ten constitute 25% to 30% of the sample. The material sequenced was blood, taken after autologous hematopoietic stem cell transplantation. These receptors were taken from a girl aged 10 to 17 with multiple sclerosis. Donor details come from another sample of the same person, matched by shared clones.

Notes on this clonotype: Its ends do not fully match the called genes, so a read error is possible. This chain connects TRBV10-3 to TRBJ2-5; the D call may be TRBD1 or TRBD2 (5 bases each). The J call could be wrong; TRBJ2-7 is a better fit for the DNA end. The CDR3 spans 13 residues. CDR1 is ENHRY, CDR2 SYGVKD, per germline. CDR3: CATSESRGYEQYF. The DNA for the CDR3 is TGTGCCACCAGTGAGTCGAGGGGTTACGAGCAGTACTTC.

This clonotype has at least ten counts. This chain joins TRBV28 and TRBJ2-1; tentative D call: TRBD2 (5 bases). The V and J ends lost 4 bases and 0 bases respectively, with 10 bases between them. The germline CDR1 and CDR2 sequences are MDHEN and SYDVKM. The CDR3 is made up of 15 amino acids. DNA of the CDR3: TGTGCCAGCAGTTCCCTAGCCTTCTCCTACAATGAGCAGTTCTTC. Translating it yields CASSSLAFSYNEQFF.

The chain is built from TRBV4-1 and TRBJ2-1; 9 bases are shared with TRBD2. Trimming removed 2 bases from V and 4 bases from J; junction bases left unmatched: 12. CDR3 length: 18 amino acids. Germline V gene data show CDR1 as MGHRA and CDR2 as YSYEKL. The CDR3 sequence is CASSQPGLREGQYNEQFF. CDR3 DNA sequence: TGCGCCAGCAGCCAACCGGGCTTGCGGGAGGGCCAATACAATGAGCAGTTCTTC.

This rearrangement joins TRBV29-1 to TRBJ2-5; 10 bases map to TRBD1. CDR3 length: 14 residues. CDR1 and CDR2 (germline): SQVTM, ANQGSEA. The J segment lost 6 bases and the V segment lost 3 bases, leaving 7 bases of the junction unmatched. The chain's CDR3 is CSVDTTGGLKTQYF. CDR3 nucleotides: TGCAGCGTTGACACGACAGGGGGCTTAAAGACCCAGTACTTC.

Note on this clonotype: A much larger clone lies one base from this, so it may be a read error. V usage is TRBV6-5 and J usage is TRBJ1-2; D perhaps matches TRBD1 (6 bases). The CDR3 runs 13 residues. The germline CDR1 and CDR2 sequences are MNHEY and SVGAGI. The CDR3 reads CACSSTGLRGYTF. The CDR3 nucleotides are TGTGCCTGCAGTTCTACAGGGTTACGTGGCTACACCTTC.

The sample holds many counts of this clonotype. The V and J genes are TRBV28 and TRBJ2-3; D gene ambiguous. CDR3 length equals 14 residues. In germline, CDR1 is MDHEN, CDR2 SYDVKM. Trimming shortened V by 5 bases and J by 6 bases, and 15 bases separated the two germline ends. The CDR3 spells CASSPLAAGDTQYF. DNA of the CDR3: TGTGCCAGCAGTCCGCTGGCAGCCGGGGATACGCAGTATTTT.

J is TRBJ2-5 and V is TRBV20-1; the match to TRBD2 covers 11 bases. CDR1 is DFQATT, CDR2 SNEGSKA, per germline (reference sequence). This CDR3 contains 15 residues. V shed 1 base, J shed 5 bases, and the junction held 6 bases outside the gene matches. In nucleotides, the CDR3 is TGCAGTGCTAGAGGGGCTAGCGGGAGGAGGGAGACCCAGTACTTC. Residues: CSARGASGRRETQYF.

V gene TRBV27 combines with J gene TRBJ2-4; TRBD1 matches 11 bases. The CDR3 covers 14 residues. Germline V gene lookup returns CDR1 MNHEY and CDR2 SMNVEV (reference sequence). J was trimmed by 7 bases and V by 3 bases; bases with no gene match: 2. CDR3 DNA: TGTGCCAGCAGTTTCGGACAGGGGGCGAACATTCAGTACTTC. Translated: CASSFGQGANIQYF.